Shown below are 21 T cell receptor beta chains from a single sample sequenced in a study of regulatory and conventional T cells in RAG deficiency. TCRdb keeps only in-frame clones here, not all; method: immunoSEQ multiplex PCR. The sample has tens of thousands of clones, 80% to 90% seen once. This sample also belongs to another study, concerning regulatory T cells. That paper adds: The PCR used 52 TRBV and 13 TRBJ primers.

The sequencing input was CD8+ T cells sorted from blood. The receptors originated from a human donor in good health.

The V and J genes are TRBV5-1 and TRBJ2-3, with 8 bases identical to TRBD2. The CDR3 runs 15 residues. J was trimmed by 6 bases and V by 0 bases; bases with no gene match: 6. Germline V gene lookup returns CDR1 SGHRS and CDR2 YFSETQ. CDR3: CASSLAGGPLDTQYF. The CDR3 coding sequence is TGCGCCAGCAGCTTGGCGGGAGGGCCACTCGATACGCAGTATTTT.

CDR3 sequence reads: CASSHPSGSIPDTQYF. The CDR3, as DNA: TGTGCCAGCAGTCATCCAAGCGGGAGTATCCCAGATACGCAGTATTTT. The J gene is TRBJ2-3, the V gene TRBV2, with 8 nucleotides matching TRBD2. CDR3 length: 16 residues. After removal of 5 bases from V and 4 bases from J, the junction contained 11 bases not matched to a gene. CDR1 is SNHLY and CDR2 is FYNNEI in the germline V gene. Drawing the rest from reference TRBV2 and TRBJ2-3, the complete variable domain is EPEVTQTPSHQVTQMGQEVILRCVPISNHLYFYWYRQILGQKVEFLVSFYNNEISEKSEIFDDQFSVERPDGSNFTLKIRSTKLEDSAMYFCASSHPSGSIPDTQYFGPGTRLTVL.

CDR3 in DNA: TGTGCCACCAGCAGAGATCGTCGGGGGGGCAATACCGGGGAGCTGTTTTTT. This encodes CATSRDRRGGNTGELFF. The genes are TRBV15 and TRBJ2-2, with TRBD2 identical over 8 bases. Germline V gene sequence: CDR1 LNHNV, CDR2 YYDKDF (reference sequence). The V segment lost 0 bases and the J segment 5 bases; nucleotides outside the gene matches: 8. The CDR3 has 17 residues.

The chain carries TRBV28 and TRBJ1-6; unclear D gene. V was pared by 8 bases and J by 7 bases, with 9 bases between. The CDR3 has 12 residues. Germline CDR1 MDHEN, CDR2 SYDVKM. The CDR3: CASQLYNSPLHF. In nucleotides, the CDR3 is TGTGCCAGCCAACTTTACAATTCACCCCTCCACTTT.

The rearrangement uses TRBV15 and TRBJ2-5; TRBD2 might be the D (6 bases). Trimming left V 1 base short and J 5 bases short, with 17 bases between. Germline CDR1 is LNHNV and CDR2 is YYDKDF (reference sequence). The CDR3 has 16 residues. The CDR3: CATSRVLPGLRETQYF. DNA for the CDR3: TGTGCCACCAGCAGAGTGTTGCCGGGACTGAGGGAGACCCAGTACTTC.

The V call is TRBV6-5, the J call TRBJ1-1, with TRBD1 identical over 11 bases. Germline CDR1 MNHEY, CDR2 SVGAGI. CDR3 length equals 16 residues. V lost 4 bases and J lost 5; bases outside the gene matches: 9. The CDR3 DNA reads TGTGCCAGCAGTTCCCCTCGGCGGGACAGGGGGACTGAAGCTTTCTTT. It codes for CASSSPRRDRGTEAFF.

The genes are TRBV19 and TRBJ1-5; D gene ambiguous. V was shortened by 2 bases and J by 3 bases, with 17 bases between the two germline ends. Germline-derived CDR1 and CDR2 are LNHDA and SQIVND (reference sequence). This CDR3 spans 17 amino acids. The CDR3 bases are TGTGCCAGTAGTATACAACATTCAATTCTCGTCAATCAGCCCCAGCATTTT. It codes for CASSIQHSILVNQPQHF.

Only one count was recorded for this clone. The V and J genes are TRBV28 and TRBJ1-1; 11 nucleotides match TRBD1. The trim removed 6 bases at V and 5 bases at J, leaving 8 bases unmatched. The CDR3 loop spans 15 amino acids. Germline lookup yields CDR1 MDHEN and CDR2 SYDVKM. In DNA, the CDR3 is TGTGCCAGCAGGGACAGGGGGCTGATGTGGACTGAAGCTTTCTTT. It codes for CASRDRGLMWTEAFF.

This sequence joins TRBV7-9 and TRBJ1-2; no clear D gene. Per the germline V gene, CDR1 is SEHNR and CDR2 is FQNEAQ (reference sequence). This CDR3 spans 13 amino acids. V was shortened by 2 bases and J by 3 bases, with 7 bases between the two germline ends. The CDR3 sequence: CASSLSNHYGYTF. CDR3 DNA: TGTGCCAGCAGCTTAAGTAACCACTATGGCTACACCTTC. The full variable domain, with the rest looked up from reference TRBV7-9 and TRBJ1-2, is DTGVSQNPRHKITKRGQNVTFRCDPISEHNRLYWYRQTLGQGPEFLTYFQNEAQLEKSRLLSDRFSAERPKGSFSTLEIQRTEQGDSAMYLCASSLSNHYGYTFGSGTRLTVV.

The V gene is TRBV6-1, the J gene TRBJ1-6; TRBD1 matches 12 bases. The V and J ends lost 4 bases and 4 bases, in that order; junction bases with no gene match: 2. Germline V gives CDR1 MNHNS, CDR2 SASEGT. The CDR3 length is 16 residues. The CDR3 spells CASSGGQGAYNSPLHF. Written as DNA, the CDR3 is TGTGCCAGCAGTGGGGGACAGGGGGCGTATAATTCACCCCTCCACTTT.

The chain carries TRBV2 and TRBJ1-1; weak D call: TRBD1 (5 bases). Trimming took 4 bases from V and 6 from J, leaving 15 bases between them. The CDR3 sequence is 14 residues long. Germline V gene data show CDR1 as SNHLY and CDR2 as FYNNEI. CDR3 residues: CASSAGEFRAEAFF. The CDR3 DNA reads as TGTGCCAGCAGTGCGGGGGAATTTCGGGCTGAAGCTTTCTTT.

The V gene is TRBV19, the J gene TRBJ1-4, with D unclear. The length of the CDR3 is 15 residues. Germline lookup yields CDR1 LNHDA and CDR2 SQIVND (reference sequence). The germline V and J ends were trimmed by 5 bases and 4 bases, with 14 bases remaining between them. The CDR3 spells CASSARRSLNEKLFF. The CDR3 DNA is TGTGCCAGTAGTGCCCGACGGAGCCTTAATGAAAAACTGTTTTTT.

This clone came up a few times. The V gene is TRBV19, the J gene TRBJ2-7; D unresolved. CDR3 length: 13 residues. Trimming left V 2 bases short and J 6 bases short, with 11 bases between. Germline CDR1 reads LNHDA; CDR2 reads SQIVND (reference sequence). This chain's CDR3 is CASSISLQSEQYF. The CDR3, as DNA: TGTGCCAGTAGTATAAGTCTCCAGAGCGAGCAGTACTTC.

The CDR3 DNA is TGCGCCAGCAGCTTGGGCTCACAGGGTACCTACGAGCAGTACTTC. Its translation: CASSLGSQGTYEQYF. The rearrangement links TRBV5-1 to TRBJ2-7, with TRBD1 as a possible D gene (6 bases). This CDR3 has 15 residues. Trimming shortened V by 0 bases and J by 2 bases, and 12 bases separated the two germline ends. Germline V CDR1 and CDR2: SGHRS, YFSETQ. The variable domain in full, completed from reference TRBV5-1 and TRBJ2-7, reads KAGVTQTPRYLIKTRGQQVTLSCSPISGHRSVSWYQQTPGQGLQFLFEYFSETQRNKGNFPGRFSGRQFSNSRSEMNVSTLELGDSALYLCASSLGSQGTYEQYFGPGTRLTVT.

The V call is TRBV28, the J call TRBJ2-5, with 8 bases matching TRBD1. The better agreement between TRBJ2-7 and the DNA end casts doubt on the J call. From germline, CDR1 is MDHEN and CDR2 SYDVKM. This CDR3 is built from 18 residues. The CDR3 region has the DNA TGTGCCAGCAGTTCCGACTCCGGGACAGGAAAACCTTCCTACGAGCAGTACTTC. Translated, it gives CASSSDSGTGKPSYEQYF.

V gene TRBV2 combines with J gene TRBJ2-7; 8 nucleotides line up with TRBD1. CDR3 length: 12 residues. CDR1 SNHLY and CDR2 FYNNEI come from the germline V gene. With 6 bases clipped from V and 6 bases from J, the junction kept 4 bases outside the gene matches. The DNA of the CDR3 is TGTGCCAGCAGGGCCAGGGGGCGCGAGCAGTACTTC. Its translation is CASRARGREQYF. The full variable domain, rest sourced from reference TRBV2 and TRBJ2-7, is EPEVTQTPSHQVTQMGQEVILRCVPISNHLYFYWYRQILGQKVEFLVSFYNNEISEKSEIFDDQFSVERPDGSNFTLKIRSTKLEDSAMYFCASRARGREQYFGPGTRLTVT.

The chain recombines TRBV30 with TRBJ1-1; the D is unclear. V was shortened by 4 bases and J by 2 bases, with 8 bases between the two germline ends. This CDR3 region has 12 residues. The V gene's germline CDR1 is GTSNPN and CDR2 SVGIG (reference sequence). For the CDR3, the DNA is TGTGCCTGGATTTGGGGAAACACTGAAGCTTTCTTT. Amino acid sequence: CAWIWGNTEAFF. The full variable domain, its missing parts supplied by reference TRBV30 and TRBJ1-1, is SQTIHQWPATLVQPVGSPLSLECTVEGTSNPNLYWYRQAAGRGLQLLFYSVGIGQISSEVPQNLSASRPQDRQFILSSKKLLLSDSGFYLCAWIWGNTEAFFGQGTRLTVV.

V usage is TRBV27 and J usage is TRBJ2-2; D perhaps matches TRBD2 (6 bases). Germline loops: CDR1 MNHEY, CDR2 SMNVEV (reference sequence). The CDR3 is made up of 15 amino acids. The ends were cut back, 2 bases at V and 6 bases at J, with 13 bases in the middle. CDR3 amino acids: CASSLQGWGAGELFF. In nucleotides, the CDR3 is TGTGCCAGCAGTTTACAGGGCTGGGGGGCCGGGGAGCTGTTTTTT.

The V gene is TRBV29-1, the J gene TRBJ2-7; 11 bases map to TRBD2. This CDR3 region has 13 residues. Germline CDR1 is SQVTM and CDR2 is ANQGSEA. V shed 5 bases and J 2 bases; nucleotides not matched to a gene: 2. The CDR3: CSVRLAGTYEQYF. The CDR3 bases are TGCAGCGTTAGACTAGCGGGAACCTACGAGCAGTACTTC.

The rearrangement links TRBV28 to TRBJ1-6; D is perhaps TRBD1 (5 bases). Germline V lookup: CDR1 MDHEN, CDR2 SYDVKM. The CDR3 is 16 residues long. With 7 bases removed from V and 5 bases from J, the gap between germline ends came to 18 bases. In DNA form, the CDR3 reads TGTGCCAGCAACACCTGGGGGGAGGGCAATAATTCACCCCTCCACTTT. It specifies CASNTWGEGNNSPLHF.

This chain joins TRBV5-6 and TRBJ2-2, with D possibly matching TRBD2 (6 bases). With 0 bases removed from V and 3 bases from J, the gap between germline ends came to 12 bases. Germline V gene data show CDR1 as SGHDT and CDR2 as YYEEEE. This CDR3 contains 16 residues. As DNA, the CDR3 is TGTGCCAGCAGCTTGGTAAGGGTAGCGGACACCGGGGAGCTGTTTTTT. This translates into CASSLVRVADTGELFF.